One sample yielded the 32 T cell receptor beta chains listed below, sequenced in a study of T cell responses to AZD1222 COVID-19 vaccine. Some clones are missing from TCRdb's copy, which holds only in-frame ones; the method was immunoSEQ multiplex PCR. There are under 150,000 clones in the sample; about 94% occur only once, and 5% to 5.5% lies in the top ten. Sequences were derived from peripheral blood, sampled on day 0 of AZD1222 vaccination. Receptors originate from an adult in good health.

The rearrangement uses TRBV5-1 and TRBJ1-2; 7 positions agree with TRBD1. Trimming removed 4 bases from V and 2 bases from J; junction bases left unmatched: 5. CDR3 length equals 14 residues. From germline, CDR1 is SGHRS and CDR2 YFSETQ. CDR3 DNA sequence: TGCGCCAGCAGCGTGACAGGGAAGAACTATGGCTACACCTTC. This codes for CASSVTGKNYGYTF.

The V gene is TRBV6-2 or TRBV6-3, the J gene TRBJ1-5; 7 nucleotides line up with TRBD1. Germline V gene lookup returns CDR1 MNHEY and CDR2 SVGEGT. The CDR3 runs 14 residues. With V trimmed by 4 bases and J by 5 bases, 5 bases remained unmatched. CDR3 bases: TGTGCCAGCAGTTCCCTTACAGGGGATCAGCCCCAGCATTTT. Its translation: CASSSLTGDQPQHF.

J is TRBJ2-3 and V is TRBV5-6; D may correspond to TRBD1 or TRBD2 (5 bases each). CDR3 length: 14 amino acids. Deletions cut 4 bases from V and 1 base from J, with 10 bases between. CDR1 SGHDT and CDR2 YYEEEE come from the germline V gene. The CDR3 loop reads CASSPPGRTDTQYF. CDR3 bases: TGTGCCAGCAGCCCGCCGGGACGCACAGATACGCAGTATTTT.

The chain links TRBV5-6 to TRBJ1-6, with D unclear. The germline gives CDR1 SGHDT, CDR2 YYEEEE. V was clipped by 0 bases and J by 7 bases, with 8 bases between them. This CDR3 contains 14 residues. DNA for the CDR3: TGTGCCAGCAGCTTGGGGGTACCCAATTCACCCCTCCACTTT. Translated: CASSLGVPNSPLHF.

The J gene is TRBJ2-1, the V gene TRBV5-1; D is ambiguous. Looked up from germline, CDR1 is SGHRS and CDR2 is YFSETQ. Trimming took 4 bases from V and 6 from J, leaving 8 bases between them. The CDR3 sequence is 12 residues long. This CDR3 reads CASSEDLNEQFF. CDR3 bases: TGCGCCAGCAGCGAGGACCTCAATGAGCAGTTCTTC.

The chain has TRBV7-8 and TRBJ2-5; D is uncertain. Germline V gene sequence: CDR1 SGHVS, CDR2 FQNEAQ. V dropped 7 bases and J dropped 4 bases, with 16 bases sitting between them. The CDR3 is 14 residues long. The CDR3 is CASTLLQIAETQYF. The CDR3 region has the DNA TGTGCCAGCACCCTCCTCCAGATAGCAGAGACCCAGTACTTC.

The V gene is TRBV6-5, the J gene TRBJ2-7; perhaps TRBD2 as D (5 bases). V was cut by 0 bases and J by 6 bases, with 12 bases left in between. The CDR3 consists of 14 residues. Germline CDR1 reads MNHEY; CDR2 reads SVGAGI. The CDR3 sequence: CASSYSTSSSEQYF. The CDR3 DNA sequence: TGTGCCAGCAGTTACTCTACTAGTTCAAGCGAGCAGTACTTC.

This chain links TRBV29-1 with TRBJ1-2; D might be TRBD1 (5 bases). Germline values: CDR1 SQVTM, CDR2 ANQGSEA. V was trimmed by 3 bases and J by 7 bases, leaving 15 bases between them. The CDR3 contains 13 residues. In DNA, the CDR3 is TGCAGCGTTGAGTTTTGGGGTAGGGGTGGCTACACCTTC. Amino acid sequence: CSVEFWGRGGYTF. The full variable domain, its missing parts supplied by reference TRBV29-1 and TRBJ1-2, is SAVISQKPSRDICQRGTSLTIQCQVDSQVTMMFWYRQQPGQSLTLIATANQGSEATYESGFVIDKFPISRPNLTFSTLTVSNMSPEDSSIYLCSVEFWGRGGYTFGSGTRLTVV.

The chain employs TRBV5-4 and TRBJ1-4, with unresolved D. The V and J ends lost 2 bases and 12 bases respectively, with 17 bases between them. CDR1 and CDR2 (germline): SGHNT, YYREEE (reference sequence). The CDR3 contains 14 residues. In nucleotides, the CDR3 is TGTGCCAGCAGCTTAGATCCGACGTCTGGGGAACTGTTTTTT. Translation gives CASSLDPTSGELFF.

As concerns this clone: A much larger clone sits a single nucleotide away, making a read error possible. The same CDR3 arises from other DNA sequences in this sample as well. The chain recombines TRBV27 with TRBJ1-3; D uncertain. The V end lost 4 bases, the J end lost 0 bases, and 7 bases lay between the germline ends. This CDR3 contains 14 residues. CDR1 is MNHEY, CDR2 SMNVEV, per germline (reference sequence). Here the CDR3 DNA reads TGTGCCAGCAGTTCGGTCTACTCTGGAAACACCATATATTTT. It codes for CASSSVYSGNTIYF.

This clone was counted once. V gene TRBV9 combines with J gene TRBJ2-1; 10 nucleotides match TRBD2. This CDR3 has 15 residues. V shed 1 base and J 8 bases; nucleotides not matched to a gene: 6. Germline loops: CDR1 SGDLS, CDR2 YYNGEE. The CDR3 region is CASSVLAGVVDEQFF. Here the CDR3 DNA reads TGTGCCAGCAGCGTACTAGCGGGAGTCGTGGATGAGCAGTTCTTC.

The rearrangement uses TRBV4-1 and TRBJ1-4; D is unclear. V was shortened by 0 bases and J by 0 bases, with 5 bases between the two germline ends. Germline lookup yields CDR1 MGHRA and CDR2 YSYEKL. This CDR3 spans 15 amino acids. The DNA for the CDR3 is TGCGCCAGCAGCCAAGATAGTACAACTAATGAAAAACTGTTTTTT. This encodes CASSQDSTTNEKLFF.

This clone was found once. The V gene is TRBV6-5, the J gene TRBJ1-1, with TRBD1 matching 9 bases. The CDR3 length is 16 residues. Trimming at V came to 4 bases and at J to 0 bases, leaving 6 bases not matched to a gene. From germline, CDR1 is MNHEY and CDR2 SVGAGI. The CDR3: CASSSPGTGMNTEAFF. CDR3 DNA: TGTGCCAGCAGTTCCCCCGGGACAGGGATGAACACTGAAGCTTTCTTT.

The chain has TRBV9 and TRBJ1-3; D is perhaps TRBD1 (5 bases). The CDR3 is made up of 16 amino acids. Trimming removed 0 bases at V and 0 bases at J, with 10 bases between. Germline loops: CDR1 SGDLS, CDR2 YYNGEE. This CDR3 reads CASSVALGTSGNTIYF. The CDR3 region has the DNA TGTGCCAGCAGCGTAGCTTTGGGGACCTCTGGAAACACCATATATTTT.

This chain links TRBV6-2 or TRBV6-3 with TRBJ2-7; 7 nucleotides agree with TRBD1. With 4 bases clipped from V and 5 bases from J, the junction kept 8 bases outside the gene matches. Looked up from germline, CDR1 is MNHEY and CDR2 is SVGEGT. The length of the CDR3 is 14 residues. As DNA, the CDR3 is TGTGCCAGCAGTTCTACGACAGGGACGAACGAGCAGTACTTC. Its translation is CASSSTTGTNEQYF.

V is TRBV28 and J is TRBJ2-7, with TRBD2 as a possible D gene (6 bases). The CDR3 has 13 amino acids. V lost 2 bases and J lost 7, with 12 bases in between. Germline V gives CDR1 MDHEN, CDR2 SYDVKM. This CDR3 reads CASSLGGNWEQYF. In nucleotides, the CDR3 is TGTGCCAGCAGTTTAGGAGGGAACTGGGAGCAGTACTTC.

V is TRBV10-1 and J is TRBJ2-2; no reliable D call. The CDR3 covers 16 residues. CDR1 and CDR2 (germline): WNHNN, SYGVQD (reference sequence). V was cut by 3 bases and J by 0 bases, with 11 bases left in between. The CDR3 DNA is TGCGCCAGCAGTGAATGGGCAGACCCGAACACCGGGGAGCTGTTTTTT. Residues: CASSEWADPNTGELFF.

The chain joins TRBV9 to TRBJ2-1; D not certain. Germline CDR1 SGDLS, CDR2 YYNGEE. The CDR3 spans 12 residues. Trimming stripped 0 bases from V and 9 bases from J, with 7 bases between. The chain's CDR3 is CASSVEVGEQFF. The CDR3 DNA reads TGTGCCAGCAGCGTAGAGGTCGGTGAGCAGTTCTTC.

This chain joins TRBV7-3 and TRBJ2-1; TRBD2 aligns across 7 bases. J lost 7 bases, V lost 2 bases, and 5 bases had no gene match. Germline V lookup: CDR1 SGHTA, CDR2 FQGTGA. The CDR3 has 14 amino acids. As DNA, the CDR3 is TGTGCCAGCAGCTTAGGACGGGGGGTAAATGAGCAGTTCTTC. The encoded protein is CASSLGRGVNEQFF. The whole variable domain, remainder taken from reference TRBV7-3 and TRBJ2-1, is GAGVSQTPSNKVTEKGKYVELRCDPISGHTALYWYRQSLGQGPEFLIYFQGTGAADDSGLPNDRFFAVRPEGSVSTLKIQRTERGDSAVYLCASSLGRGVNEQFFGPGTRLTVL.

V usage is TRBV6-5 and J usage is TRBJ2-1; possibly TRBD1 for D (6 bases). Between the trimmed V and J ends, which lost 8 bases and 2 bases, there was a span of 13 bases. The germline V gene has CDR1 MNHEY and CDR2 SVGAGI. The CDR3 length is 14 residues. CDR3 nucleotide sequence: TGTGCCAGCCCTAAGGGGGACCCCTACAATGAGCAGTTCTTC. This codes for CASPKGDPYNEQFF.

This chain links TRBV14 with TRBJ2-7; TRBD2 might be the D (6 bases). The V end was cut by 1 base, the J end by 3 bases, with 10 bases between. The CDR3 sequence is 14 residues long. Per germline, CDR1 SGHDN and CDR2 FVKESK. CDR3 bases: TGTGCCAGCAGCCAAGCCGGGAGCGGCTACGAGCAGTACTTC. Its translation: CASSQAGSGYEQYF.

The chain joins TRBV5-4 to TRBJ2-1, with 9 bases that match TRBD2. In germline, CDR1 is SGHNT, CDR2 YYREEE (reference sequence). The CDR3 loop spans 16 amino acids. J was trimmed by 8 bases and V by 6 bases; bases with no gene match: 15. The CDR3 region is CASTLERRGGADEQFF. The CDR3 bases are TGTGCCAGCACCCTGGAGAGGCGCGGGGGGGCCGATGAGCAGTTCTTC. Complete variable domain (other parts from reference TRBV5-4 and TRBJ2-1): ETGVTQSPTHLIKTRGQQVTLRCSSQSGHNTVSWYQQALGQGPQFIFQYYREEENGRGNFPPRFSGLQFPNYSSELNVNALELDDSALYLCASTLERRGGADEQFFGPGTRLTVL.

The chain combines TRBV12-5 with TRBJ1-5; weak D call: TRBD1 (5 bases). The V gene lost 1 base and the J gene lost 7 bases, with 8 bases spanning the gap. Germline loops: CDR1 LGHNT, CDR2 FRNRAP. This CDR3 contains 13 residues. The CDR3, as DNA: TGTGCTAGTGGTTTGGGGGACGGCCAGCCCCAGCATTTT. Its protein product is CASGLGDGQPQHF.

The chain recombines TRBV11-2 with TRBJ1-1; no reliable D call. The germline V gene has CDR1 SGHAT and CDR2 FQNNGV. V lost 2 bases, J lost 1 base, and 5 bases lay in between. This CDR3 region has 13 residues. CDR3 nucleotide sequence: TGTGCCAGCAGCTTACCACGGAACACTGAAGCTTTCTTT. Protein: CASSLPRNTEAFF. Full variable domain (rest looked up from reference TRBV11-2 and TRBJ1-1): EAGVAQSPRYKIIEKRQSVAFWCNPISGHATLYWYQQILGQGPKLLIQFQNNGVVDDSQLPKDRFSAERLKGVDSTLKIQPAKLEDSAVYLCASSLPRNTEAFFGQGTRLTVV.

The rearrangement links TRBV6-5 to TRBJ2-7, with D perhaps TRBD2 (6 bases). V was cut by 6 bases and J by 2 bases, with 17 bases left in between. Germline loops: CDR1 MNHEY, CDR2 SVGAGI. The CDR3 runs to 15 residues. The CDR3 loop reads CASSHLGTGAYEQYF. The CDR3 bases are TGTGCCAGCAGCCACTTAGGGACGGGGGCCTACGAGCAGTACTTC.

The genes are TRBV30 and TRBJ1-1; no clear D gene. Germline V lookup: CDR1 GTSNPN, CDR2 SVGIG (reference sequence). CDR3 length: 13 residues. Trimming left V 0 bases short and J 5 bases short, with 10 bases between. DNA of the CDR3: TGTGCCTGGAGTGTAATTTATCGGACTGAAGCTTTCTTT. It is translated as CAWSVIYRTEAFF.

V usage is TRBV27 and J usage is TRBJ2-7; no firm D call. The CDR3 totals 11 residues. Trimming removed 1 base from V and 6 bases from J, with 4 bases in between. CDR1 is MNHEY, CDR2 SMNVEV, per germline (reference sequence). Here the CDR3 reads CASSLFPEQYF. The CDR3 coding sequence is TGTGCCAGCAGTTTATTTCCCGAGCAGTACTTC.

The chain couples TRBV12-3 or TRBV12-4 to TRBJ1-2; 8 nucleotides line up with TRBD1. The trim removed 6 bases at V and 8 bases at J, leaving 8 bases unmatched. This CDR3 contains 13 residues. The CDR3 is CASRDDRGRGYTF. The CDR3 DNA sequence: TGTGCCAGCAGGGACGACAGGGGTCGAGGCTACACCTTC.

The CDR3 nucleotides read TGTGCCAGCAGCGTAGCAGGCCTAGCGGGGGGAAGGGATACGCAGTATTTT. It is translated as CASSVAGLAGGRDTQYF. The chain links TRBV9 to TRBJ2-3; 11 nucleotides align to TRBD2. V shed 0 bases, J shed 6 bases, and the junction held 9 bases outside the gene matches. The germline V gene encodes CDR1 SGDLS and CDR2 YYNGEE. The CDR3 length is 17 residues.

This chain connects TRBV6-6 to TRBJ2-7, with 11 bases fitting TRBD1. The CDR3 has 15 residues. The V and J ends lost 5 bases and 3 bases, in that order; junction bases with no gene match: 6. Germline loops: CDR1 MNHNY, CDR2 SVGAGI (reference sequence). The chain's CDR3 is CASSPTGTGGYEQYF. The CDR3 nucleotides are TGTGCCAGCAGTCCGACCGGGACAGGGGGCTACGAGCAGTACTTC.

In nucleotides, the CDR3 is TGCAGCGTTGAAAGTCAGCCGGGACAGGGGGGAACCGGGGAGCTGTTTTTT. It codes for CSVESQPGQGGTGELFF. This chain connects TRBV29-1 to TRBJ2-2, with 11 nucleotides matching TRBD1. J gave up 5 bases and V 2 bases, and 10 bases lay outside the gene matches. The V gene's germline CDR1 is SQVTM and CDR2 ANQGSEA. The CDR3 covers 17 residues.

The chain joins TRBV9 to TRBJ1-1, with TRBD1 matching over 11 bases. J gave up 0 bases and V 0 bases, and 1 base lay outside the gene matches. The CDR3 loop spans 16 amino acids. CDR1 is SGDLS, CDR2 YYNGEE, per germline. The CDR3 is CASSVGTGGMNTEAFF. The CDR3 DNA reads TGTGCCAGCAGCGTAGGGACAGGGGGCATGAACACTGAAGCTTTCTTT.